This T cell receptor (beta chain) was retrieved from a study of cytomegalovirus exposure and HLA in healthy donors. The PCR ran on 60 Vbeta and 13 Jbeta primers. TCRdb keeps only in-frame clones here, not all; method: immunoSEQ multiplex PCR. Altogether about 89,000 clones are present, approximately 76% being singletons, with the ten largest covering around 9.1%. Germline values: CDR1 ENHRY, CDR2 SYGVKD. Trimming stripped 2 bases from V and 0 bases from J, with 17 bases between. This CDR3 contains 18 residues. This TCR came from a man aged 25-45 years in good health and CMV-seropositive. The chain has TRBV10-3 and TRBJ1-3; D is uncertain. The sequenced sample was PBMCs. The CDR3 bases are TGTGCCATCAGTGAGACCGCAGGCTATTCCTCCTCTGGAAACACCATATATTTT. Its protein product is CAISETAGYSSSGNTIYF.